This T cell receptor (beta chain) was observed in a study of T cell responses to AZD1222 COVID-19 vaccine. Germline-derived CDR1 and CDR2 are LGHNA and YNFKEQ. Trimming removed 0 bases at V and 9 bases at J, with 15 bases between. This CDR3 contains 15 residues. This clone was picked up a small number of times. Antigen unknown. Whole-study results and caveats: AZD1222 recipients seropositive at baseline numbered only six or seven.

Clones were sequenced by immunoSEQ multiplex PCR, and TCRdb holds only the in-frame ones, with some missing. The sample yields tens of thousands of clones, almost 80% seen once. This specimen consisted of peripheral blood, obtained on day 0 of AZD1222 vaccination. The V gene is TRBV4-2, the J gene TRBJ2-1; D is perhaps TRBD2 (5 bases). The TCR sequence derives from an adult in good health. CDR3 bases: TGTGCCAGCAGCCAAGATTTCACCGGAGGAGTTGAGCAGTTCTTC. Its protein product is CASSQDFTGGVEQFF.